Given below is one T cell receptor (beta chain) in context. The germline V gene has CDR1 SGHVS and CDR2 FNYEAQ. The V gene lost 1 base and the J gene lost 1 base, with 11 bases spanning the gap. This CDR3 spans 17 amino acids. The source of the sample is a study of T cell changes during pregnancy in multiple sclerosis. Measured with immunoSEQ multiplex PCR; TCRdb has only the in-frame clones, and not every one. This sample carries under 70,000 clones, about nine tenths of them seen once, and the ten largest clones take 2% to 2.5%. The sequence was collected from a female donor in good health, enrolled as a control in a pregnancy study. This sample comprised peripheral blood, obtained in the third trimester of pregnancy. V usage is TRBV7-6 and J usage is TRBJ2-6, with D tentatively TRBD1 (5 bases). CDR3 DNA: TGTGCCAGCAGCTTAGAATGGGGCGAGTCTGGGGCCAACGTCCTGACTTTC. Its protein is CASSLEWGESGANVLTF.